This T cell receptor beta chain was captured by sequencing in a study of T cell changes during pregnancy in multiple sclerosis. Measured with immunoSEQ multiplex PCR; TCRdb has only the in-frame clones, and not every one. The sample shows 36,000 or so clones, roughly 92% of them seen only once. There are 11 residues in the CDR3. The chain links TRBV21-1 to TRBJ2-7. TRBV21-1 is described as a pseudogene. The clonotype comes from a female donor with multiple sclerosis, enrolled in a pregnancy study. The specimen was PBMCs (not recorded whether the cells were cultured). CDR3 amino acids: CASSPPRTKYF. CDR3 DNA: TGTGCCAGCAGCCCACCGAGGACGAAGTACTTC.